The 21 T cell receptor beta chains below all came from one sample that was sequenced in a study of CD8+ T cells in alopecia areata. Sequencing relied on a cDNA template that was reverse transcribed from extracted RNA. The protocol was immunoSEQ multiplex PCR, while the TCRdb copy is restricted to in-frame clones and leaves out a portion. The sample lists under 150,000 clones, roughly 50% occurring once. Source material: NKG2D-low CD8+ T cells sorted from blood. The receptors originated from a human donor with alopecia areata.

The chain uses TRBV4-1 and TRBJ2-1, with TRBD2 matching over 8 bases. CDR1 MGHRA and CDR2 YSYEKL come from the germline V gene. The J segment lost 0 bases and the V segment lost 10 bases, leaving 8 bases of the junction unmatched. The CDR3 runs to 15 residues. The CDR3 sequence: CATKAGESSYNEQFF. In nucleotides, the CDR3 is TGCGCCACCAAAGCGGGGGAGAGCTCCTACAATGAGCAGTTCTTC.

The J gene is TRBJ1-4, the V gene TRBV29-1; the D is unclear. The CDR3 sequence is 11 residues long. From germline, CDR1 is SQVTM and CDR2 ANQGSEA. Trimming stripped 4 bases from V and 6 bases from J, with 6 bases between. The CDR3 is CSVARDEKLFF. The CDR3 nucleotides are TGCAGCGTTGCCCGCGATGAAAAACTGTTTTTT.

The V call is TRBV15, the J call TRBJ2-2; D uncertain. This CDR3 has 15 amino acids. Deletions cut 3 bases from V and 0 bases from J, with 8 bases between. Germline CDR1 reads LNHNV; CDR2 reads YYDKDF (reference sequence). The CDR3 nucleotides are TGTGCCACCAGCAGGGACGTTTCGAACACCGGGGAGCTGTTTTTT. Encoded protein: CATSRDVSNTGELFF.

This clone was recorded a few times. Other DNA sequences in the same sample also yield this CDR3. The chain joins TRBV29-1 to TRBJ2-7, with unresolved D. This CDR3 spans 12 amino acids. Per the germline V gene, CDR1 is SQVTM and CDR2 is ANQGSEA. The V and J ends lost 3 bases and 2 bases respectively, with 8 bases between them. The CDR3 region is CSVEGLPYEQYF. The CDR3 DNA reads as TGCAGCGTTGAGGGTTTGCCCTACGAGCAGTACTTC.

The sample holds a few counts of this clone. The rearrangement links TRBV5-1 to TRBJ2-3; maybe TRBD1 (5 bases). V lost 4 bases, J lost 0 bases, and 15 bases lay in between. Per germline, CDR1 SGHRS and CDR2 YFSETQ. This CDR3 is built from 16 residues. CDR3 DNA sequence: TGCGCCAGCAGCCCAACAGGCTTAGCTAGCACAGATACGCAGTATTTT. Translating it yields CASSPTGLASTDTQYF.

J is TRBJ1-1 and V is TRBV29-1; D remains unclear. Per the germline V gene, CDR1 is SQVTM and CDR2 is ANQGSEA. Trimming took off 0 bases at V and 2 bases at J, with 7 bases between the two ends. The CDR3 runs to 13 residues. Here the CDR3 DNA reads TGCAGCGTTGAAGAAGCGGCTAACACTGAAGCTTTCTTT. Its translation: CSVEEAANTEAFF.

The chain combines TRBV29-1 with TRBJ2-6; D is uncertain. V was clipped by 3 bases and J by 1 base, with 7 bases between them. CDR1 is SQVTM, CDR2 ANQGSEA, per germline. The CDR3 runs to 14 residues. In DNA form, the CDR3 reads TGCAGCGTTGATGACATATCTGGGGCCAACGTCCTGACTTTC. It encodes CSVDDISGANVLTF.

There are a few counts of this clone. V and J are TRBV18 and TRBJ2-6; D gene ambiguous. CDR1 and CDR2 from the germline V gene are KGHSH and LQKENI. Trimming took off 8 bases at V and 4 bases at J, with 9 bases between the two ends. The CDR3 covers 13 residues. This CDR3 is CASAGAGANVLTF. CDR3 nucleotide sequence: TGTGCCAGCGCAGGAGCCGGGGCCAACGTCCTGACTTTC.

The chain is built from TRBV7-9 and TRBJ2-5; 10 bases are a match to TRBD2. CDR1 is SEHNR and CDR2 is FQNEAQ in the germline V gene (reference sequence). V lost 5 bases and J lost 2; bases outside the gene matches: 11. This CDR3 region has 17 residues. CDR3 coding DNA: TGTGCCAGCAGCCTACGAGGGACTAGCGAGGAACAAGAGACCCAGTACTTC. Its protein product is CASSLRGTSEEQETQYF.

CDR3 loop: CASKGGNTEAFF. The CDR3 DNA follows: TGCGCCAGCAAAGGGGGGAACACTGAAGCTTTCTTT. The V gene is TRBV4-1, the J gene TRBJ1-1; TRBD1 is a possible D gene (6 bases). With 7 bases removed from V and 1 base from J, the gap between germline ends came to 7 bases. Germline CDR1 reads MGHRA; CDR2 reads YSYEKL. The CDR3 is made up of 12 amino acids.

The V and J genes are TRBV7-9 and TRBJ2-1; D is undetermined. The CDR3 length is 11 residues. Trimming removed 1 base at V and 8 bases at J, with 3 bases between. Germline CDR1 and CDR2: SEHNR and FQNEAQ (reference sequence). The CDR3 protein is CASSLEYEQFF. The CDR3 nucleotides read TGTGCCAGCAGCTTAGAATATGAGCAGTTCTTC.

This clone occurred a few times. The chain recombines TRBV4-1 with TRBJ2-2; D gene unclear. V shed 2 bases and J shed 11 bases, with 9 bases lying between them. This CDR3 region has 12 residues. Germline V gene sequence: CDR1 MGHRA, CDR2 YSYEKL. CDR3 loop: CASSQNGFELFF. The DNA of the CDR3 is TGCGCCAGCAGCCAAAATGGCTTTGAGCTGTTTTTT.

V is TRBV30 and J is TRBJ2-3, with 12 bases aligning to TRBD1. Trimming took 2 bases from V and 4 from J; bases not matched to a gene: 4. CDR1 is GTSNPN, CDR2 SVGIG, per germline (reference sequence). CDR3 length: 15 residues. CDR3 nucleotides: TGTGCCTGGAGTTCCGGGACAGGGGGCGCAGATACGCAGTATTTT. Residues: CAWSSGTGGADTQYF.

This chain uses TRBV27 with TRBJ2-1, with a weak D call TRBD2 (5 bases). With 4 bases removed from V and 5 bases from J, the gap between germline ends came to 15 bases. Germline values: CDR1 MNHEY, CDR2 SMNVEV (reference sequence). The CDR3 contains 15 residues. CDR3: CASSSTSFSHNEQFF. The CDR3 DNA follows: TGTGCCAGCAGTTCCACTAGTTTTTCCCACAATGAGCAGTTCTTC.

This clone was observed a handful of times. One end of the junction is discordant with germline, which a read error may explain. The V and J genes are TRBV4-3 and TRBJ2-7, with TRBD1 identical over 8 bases. Germline assignment: CDR1 LGHNA and CDR2 YSLEER. The CDR3 loop spans 14 amino acids. The CDR3 DNA is TGCGCCAGCAGCCAAGGGACAGGGAAGTACGTGCAGTACTTC. Residues: CASSQGTGKYVQYF.

The chain joins TRBV7-6 to TRBJ2-1, with 11 bases identical to TRBD2. CDR3 size: 13 residues. Germline V gene data show CDR1 as SGHVS and CDR2 as FNYEAQ. J lost 2 bases, V lost 11 bases, and 2 bases had no gene match. CDR3 in DNA: TGTGCCGTGACTAGCGGGACCTACAATGAGCAGTTCTTC. It translates to CAVTSGTYNEQFF.

This rearrangement joins TRBV5-1 to TRBJ2-3, with D hard to call. Germline CDR1 reads SGHRS; CDR2 reads YFSETQ. Trimming took 2 bases from V and 5 from J, leaving 6 bases between them. CDR3 length equals 12 residues. The CDR3 loop reads CASSFRQDTQYF. CDR3 DNA: TGCGCCAGCAGCTTCCGGCAAGATACGCAGTATTTT. The complete variable domain, with remaining parts taken from reference TRBV5-1 and TRBJ2-3, reads KAGVTQTPRYLIKTRGQQVTLSCSPISGHRSVSWYQQTPGQGLQFLFEYFSETQRNKGNFPGRFSGRQFSNSRSEMNVSTLELGDSALYLCASSFRQDTQYFGPGTRLTVL.

This rearrangement joins TRBV29-1 to TRBJ2-2; D might be TRBD1 (6 bases). V was trimmed by 7 bases and J by 8 bases, leaving 17 bases between them. The germline V gene has CDR1 SQVTM and CDR2 ANQGSEA. The CDR3 totals 13 residues. The CDR3 coding sequence is TGCAGCGGTCGACAGGAAGGGGAGGGGGAGCTGTTTTTT. Its translation is CSGRQEGEGELFF.

CDR3 nucleotide sequence: TGTGCCTGGAGCTCAGGGGGTACCTACGAGCAGTACTTC. Residues: CAWSSGGTYEQYF. The chain couples TRBV30 to TRBJ2-7; 7 bases match TRBD1. Germline loops: CDR1 GTSNPN, CDR2 SVGIG (reference sequence). With V trimmed by 3 bases and J by 2 bases, 4 bases remained unmatched. CDR3 length: 13 residues.

This rearrangement joins TRBV25-1 to TRBJ2-2; weak D call: TRBD1 (5 bases). CDR1 and CDR2 from the germline V gene are MGHDK and SYGVNS. The CDR3 is 11 residues long. V was cut by 5 bases and J by 7 bases, with 5 bases left in between. The CDR3 bases are TGTGCCAGCAGTCAGGGCGGGGAGCTGTTTTTT. Translating gives CASSQGGELFF. Full variable domain (rest looked up from reference TRBV25-1 and TRBJ2-2): EADIYQTPRYLVIGTGKKITLECSQTMGHDKMYWYQQDPGMELHLIHYSYGVNSTEKGDLSSESTVSRIRTEHFPLTLESARPSHTSQYLCASSQGGELFFGEGSRLTVL.

This clone was counted a few times. This chain links TRBV28 with TRBJ2-7, with D uncertain. Trimming removed 3 bases from V and 3 bases from J, with 6 bases in between. Germline V gene lookup returns CDR1 MDHEN and CDR2 SYDVKM. The CDR3 loop spans 12 amino acids. CDR3 region: CASSFGDYEQYF. DNA of the CDR3: TGTGCCAGCAGTTTTGGGGACTACGAGCAGTACTTC.